A single sample is the source of the 9 T cell receptor beta chains below, sequenced in a study of beta chain features in type 1 diabetes. Whole-study results and caveats: Shorter TCRB CDR3s, moderately but significantly so, marked every one of the four CD4+ subsets in Type 1 diabetes patients.

Their antigen targets remain unknown. Every isolated RNA sample was fully reverse transcribed, so sequencing captured expressed TCRB transcripts. Some clones are missing from TCRdb's copy, which holds only in-frame ones; the method was immunoSEQ multiplex PCR. The sample yields 250,000 to 300,000 clones, roughly an eighth seen once. Sequences were obtained from naive CD4+ T cells from blood. These receptors all come from a man aged 30-40 years with type 1 diabetes.

This clone has a handful of counts. The V gene is TRBV4-3, the J gene TRBJ2-3, with 9 positions matching TRBD2. Trimming took 6 bases from V and 5 from J; bases not matched to a gene: 12. The CDR3 has 16 residues. CDR1 is LGHNA and CDR2 is YSLEER in the germline V gene. As DNA, the CDR3 is TGCGCCAGCAGTGACCTCAGCGGGAGGCATGGAGATACGCAGTATTTT. It encodes CASSDLSGRHGDTQYF.

The chain carries TRBV27 and TRBJ1-5, with 7 bases that match TRBD1. Germline CDR1 is MNHEY and CDR2 is SMNVEV (reference sequence). V shed 6 bases, J shed 0 bases, and the junction held 8 bases outside the gene matches. The CDR3 extends over 16 amino acids. Here the CDR3 DNA reads TGTGCCAGCAGCCCCGGGGACAGACATAGCAATCAGCCCCAGCATTTT. This encodes CASSPGDRHSNQPQHF.

This chain joins TRBV5-1 and TRBJ2-1; 9 positions agree with TRBD2. V was clipped by 1 base and J by 6 bases; unmatched bases: 8. This CDR3 has 16 amino acids. Germline loops: CDR1 SGHRS, CDR2 YFSETQ. DNA of the CDR3: TGCGCCAGCAGCTTGTTAGCGGGAGATAAATTCAATGAGCAGTTCTTC. Translating it yields CASSLLAGDKFNEQFF.

This clone was counted only a few times. The V gene is TRBV11-1, the J gene TRBJ2-1; maybe TRBD1 (6 bases). V was trimmed by 5 bases and J by 1 base, leaving 12 bases between them. The CDR3 totals 15 residues. Germline V gene sequence: CDR1 SGHAT, CDR2 FQDESV (reference sequence). The CDR3 loop is CASSAGTRSYNEQFF. The CDR3 DNA reads TGTGCCAGCAGCGCCGGGACAAGATCCTACAATGAGCAGTTCTTC.

J is TRBJ1-4 and V is TRBV2; 8 positions match TRBD1. The CDR3 loop spans 15 amino acids. CDR1 is SNHLY, CDR2 FYNNEI, per germline. The V segment lost 5 bases and the J segment 7 bases; nucleotides outside the gene matches: 9. This CDR3 reads CASSPSRTGSEKLFF. The CDR3 DNA is TGTGCCAGCAGTCCGAGCCGGACAGGGAGTGAAAAACTGTTTTTT.

This clone has just a few counts. J is TRBJ1-2 and V is TRBV18; D is unresolved. The CDR3 is made up of 14 amino acids. Per germline, CDR1 KGHSH and CDR2 LQKENI. V lost 8 bases and J lost 0, with 13 bases in between. CDR3 DNA sequence: TGTGCCAGCCCCCGGGGTCGCACTAACTATGGCTACACCTTC. It codes for CASPRGRTNYGYTF.

This clone has just a few counts. This chain links TRBV7-9 with TRBJ2-1, with 8 bases that match TRBD1. The CDR3 consists of 17 residues. V was clipped by 5 bases and J by 7 bases; unmatched bases: 16. Looked up from germline, CDR1 is SEHNR and CDR2 is FQNEAQ (reference sequence). The CDR3 DNA reads as TGTGCCAGCAGCCCTGTGTGGGCAGGGGGCTTGGTAAATGAGCAGTTCTTC. Translated: CASSPVWAGGLVNEQFF.

This clone has more than one count but fewer than ten. The genes are TRBV30 and TRBJ2-5; TRBD2 is a possible D gene (6 bases). This CDR3 is built from 14 residues. V was trimmed by 2 bases and J by 4 bases, leaving 14 bases between them. Germline lookup yields CDR1 GTSNPN and CDR2 SVGIG (reference sequence). The CDR3 protein is CAWSYPGGAETQYF. In nucleotides, the CDR3 is TGTGCCTGGAGTTACCCCGGGGGAGCAGAGACCCAGTACTTC.

This clone was seen a handful of times. This chain connects TRBV5-1 to TRBJ2-5, with D tentatively TRBD1 (6 bases). Germline assignment: CDR1 SGHRS and CDR2 YFSETQ. V lost 4 bases to trimming and J lost 2 bases, with 12 bases between them. There are 14 residues in the CDR3. The CDR3 is CASSIQGSQETQYF. In DNA form, the CDR3 reads TGCGCCAGCAGCATCCAGGGGTCACAAGAGACCCAGTACTTC.